This T cell receptor beta chain was obtained from a study of breast tumors, draining lymph nodes, adjacent tissues. V was cut by 6 bases and J by 1 base, with 18 bases left in between. From germline, CDR1 is SNHLY and CDR2 FYNNEI. This CDR3 region has 17 residues. TCRdb re-analysed the multiplex PCR reads in MiXCR, keeping a single row per CDR3 protein. The sample shows 30,000 to 35,000 distinct CDR3 sequences, roughly two thirds of them seen only once. This clonotype was detected only once. The TCR originated in a female donor with breast cancer. Some clones in this sample may be carry-over from other donors' samples. Material for sequencing was breast tumor tissue. This chain links TRBV2 with TRBJ2-2, with a tentative D call TRBD2 (7 bases). CDR3 region: CASRPLTGGRNTGELFF. The CDR3 DNA follows: TGTGCCAGCAGGCCACTTACGGGGGGCCGGAACACCGGGGAGCTGTTTTTT. The full variable domain, its missing parts supplied by reference TRBV2 and TRBJ2-2, is EPEVTQTPSHQVTQMGQEVILRCVPISNHLYFYWYRQILGQKVEFLVSFYNNEISEKSEIFDDQFSVERPDGSNFTLKIRSTKLEDSAMYFCASRPLTGGRNTGELFFGEGSRLTVL.